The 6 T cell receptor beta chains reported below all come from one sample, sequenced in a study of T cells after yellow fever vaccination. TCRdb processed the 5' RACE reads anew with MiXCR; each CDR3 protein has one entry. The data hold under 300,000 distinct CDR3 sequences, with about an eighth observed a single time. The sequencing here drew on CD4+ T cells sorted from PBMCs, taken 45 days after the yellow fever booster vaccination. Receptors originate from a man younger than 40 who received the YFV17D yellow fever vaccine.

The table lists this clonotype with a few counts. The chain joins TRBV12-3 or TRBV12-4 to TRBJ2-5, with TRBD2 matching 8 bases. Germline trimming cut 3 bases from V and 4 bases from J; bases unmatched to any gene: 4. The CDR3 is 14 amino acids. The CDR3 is CASSFSLAGETQYF. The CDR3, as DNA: TGTGCCAGCAGTTTTAGTCTAGCGGGAGAGACCCAGTACTTC.

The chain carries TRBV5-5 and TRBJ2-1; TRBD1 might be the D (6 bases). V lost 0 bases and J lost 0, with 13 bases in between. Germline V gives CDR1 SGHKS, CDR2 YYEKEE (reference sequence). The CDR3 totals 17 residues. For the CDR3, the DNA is TGTGCCAGCAGCTTGGTAGGGGGAGCGGTCTCCTACAATGAGCAGTTCTTC. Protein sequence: CASSLVGGAVSYNEQFF.

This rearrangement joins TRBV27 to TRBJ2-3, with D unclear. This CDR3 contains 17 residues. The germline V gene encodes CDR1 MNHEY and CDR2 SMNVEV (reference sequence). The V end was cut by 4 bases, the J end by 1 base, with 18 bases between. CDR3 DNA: TGTGCCAGCAGTTCGCGGACCAGTGGACGGGGCACAGATACGCAGTATTTT. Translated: CASSSRTSGRGTDTQYF.

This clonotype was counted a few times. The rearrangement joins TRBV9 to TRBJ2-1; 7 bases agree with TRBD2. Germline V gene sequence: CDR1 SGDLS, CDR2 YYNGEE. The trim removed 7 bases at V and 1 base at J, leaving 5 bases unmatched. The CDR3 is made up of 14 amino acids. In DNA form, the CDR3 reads TGTGCCAGCGTAGGGAGGGGATCCTACAATGAGCAGTTCTTC. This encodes CASVGRGSYNEQFF. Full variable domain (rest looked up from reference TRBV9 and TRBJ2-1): DSGVTQTPKHLITATGQRVTLRCSPRSGDLSVYWYQQSLDQGLQFLIQYYNGEERAKGNILERFSAQQFPDLHSELNLSSLELGDSALYFCASVGRGSYNEQFFGPGTRLTVL.

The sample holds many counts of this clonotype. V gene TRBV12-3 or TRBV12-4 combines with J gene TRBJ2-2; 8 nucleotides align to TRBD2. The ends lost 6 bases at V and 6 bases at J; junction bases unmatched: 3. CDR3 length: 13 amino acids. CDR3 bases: TGTGCCAGCAGCCCGGGGGGGGCCGGGGAGCTGTTTTTT. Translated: CASSPGGAGELFF.

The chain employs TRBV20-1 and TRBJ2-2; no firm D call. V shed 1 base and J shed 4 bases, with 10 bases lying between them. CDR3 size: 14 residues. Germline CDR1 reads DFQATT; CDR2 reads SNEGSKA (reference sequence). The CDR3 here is CSARGSRSTGELFF. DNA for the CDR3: TGCAGTGCTAGAGGTAGTCGCAGCACCGGGGAGCTGTTTTTT.